This T cell receptor beta chain was identified during a study of blood T cell repertoires in COVID-19. Trimming cost V 1 base and J 0 bases, with 10 bases left between them. This CDR3 comprises 16 residues. CDR1 and CDR2 from the germline V gene are MNHEY and SVGAGI. In the source study's methods: The authors estimated nucleated cell counts from reference gene primer amplification. The table came from immunoSEQ multiplex PCR; TCRdb's copy has only in-frame clones and leaves some out. V, J and clone size are taken as reported in that table, and D and trimming were inferred from the DNA itself. The sample lists under 250,000 clones; around 84% were seen once.

The receptor comes from a middle-aged woman who had recovered from COVID-19. The sequenced sample was peripheral blood. V and J are TRBV6-5 and TRBJ2-1, with a weak D call TRBD2 (7 bases). The CDR3 region is CASSYWAGASYNEQFF. CDR3 sequence (DNA): TGTGCCAGCAGTTACTGGGCGGGGGCCTCCTACAATGAGCAGTTCTTC.